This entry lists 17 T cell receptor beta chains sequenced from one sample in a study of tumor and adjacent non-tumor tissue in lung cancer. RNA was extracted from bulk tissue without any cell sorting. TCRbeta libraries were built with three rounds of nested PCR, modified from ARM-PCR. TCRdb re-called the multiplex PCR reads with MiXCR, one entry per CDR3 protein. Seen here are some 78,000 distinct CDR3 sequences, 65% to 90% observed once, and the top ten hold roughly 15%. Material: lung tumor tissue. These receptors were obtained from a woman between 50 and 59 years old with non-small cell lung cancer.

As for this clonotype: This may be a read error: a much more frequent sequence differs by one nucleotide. CDR3 bases: TGTGTTAGTGGTTTGAATCCCTCCGATGAGCAGTTCTTC. Translating it yields CVSGLNPSDEQFF. The chain employs TRBV12-5 and TRBJ2-1; no definite D call. Germline assignment: CDR1 LGHNT and CDR2 FRNRAP. The CDR3 runs to 13 residues.

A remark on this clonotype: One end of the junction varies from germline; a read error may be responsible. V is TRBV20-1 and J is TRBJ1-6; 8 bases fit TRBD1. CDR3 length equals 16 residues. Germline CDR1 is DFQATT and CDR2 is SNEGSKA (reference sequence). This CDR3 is CSARDHRTGRSPPLHF. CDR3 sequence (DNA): TGCAGTGCTAGAGATCACAGGACAGGGCGGAGTCCACCCCTTCACTTT.

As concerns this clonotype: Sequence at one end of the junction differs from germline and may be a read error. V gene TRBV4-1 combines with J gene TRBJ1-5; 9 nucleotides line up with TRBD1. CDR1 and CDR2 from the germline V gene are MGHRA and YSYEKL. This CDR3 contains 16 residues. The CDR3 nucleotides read TGCGTCAGCAGCGCCCGACAGGGGGAGGGCAATCAACCCCAGCATTTT. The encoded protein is CVSSARQGEGNQPQHF.

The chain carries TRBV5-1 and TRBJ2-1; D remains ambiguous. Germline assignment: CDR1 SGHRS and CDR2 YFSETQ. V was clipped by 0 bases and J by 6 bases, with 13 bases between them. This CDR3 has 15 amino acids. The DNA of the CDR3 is TGCGCCAGCAGCTTGGGGGCCCCGGAAGCCAATGAGCAGTTCTTC. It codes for CASSLGAPEANEQFF.

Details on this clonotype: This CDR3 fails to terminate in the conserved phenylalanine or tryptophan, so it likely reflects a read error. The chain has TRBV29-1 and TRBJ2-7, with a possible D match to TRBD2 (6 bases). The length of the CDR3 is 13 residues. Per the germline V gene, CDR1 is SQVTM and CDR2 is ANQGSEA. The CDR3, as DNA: TGCAACGTTGATATCGGGCGGGGTGACGAGCAGTACTAC. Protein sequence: CNVDIGRGDEQYY.

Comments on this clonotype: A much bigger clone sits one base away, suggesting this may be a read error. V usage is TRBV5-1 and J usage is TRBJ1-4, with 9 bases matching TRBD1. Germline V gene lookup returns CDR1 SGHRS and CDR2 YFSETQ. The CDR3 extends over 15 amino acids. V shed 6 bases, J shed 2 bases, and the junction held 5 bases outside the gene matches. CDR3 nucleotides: TGCGCCAGCACCATACAGGGGGCGACTAATGAAAAACTGTTTTTT. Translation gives CASTIQGATNEKLFF.

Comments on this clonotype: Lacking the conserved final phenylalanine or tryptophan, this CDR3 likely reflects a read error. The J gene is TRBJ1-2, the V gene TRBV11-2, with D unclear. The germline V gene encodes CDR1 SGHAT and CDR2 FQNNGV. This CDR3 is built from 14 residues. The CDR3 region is CARSLTRINYGYTL. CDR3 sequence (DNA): TGTGCCAGGAGCTTAACACGTATTAACTATGGCTACACCTTA.

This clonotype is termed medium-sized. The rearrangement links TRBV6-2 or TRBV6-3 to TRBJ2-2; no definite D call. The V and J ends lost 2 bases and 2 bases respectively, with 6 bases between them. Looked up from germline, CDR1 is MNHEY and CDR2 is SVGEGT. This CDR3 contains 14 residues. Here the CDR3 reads CASSYRPNTGELFF. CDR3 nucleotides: TGTGCCAGCAGTTACCGGCCAAACACCGGGGAGCTGTTTTTT.

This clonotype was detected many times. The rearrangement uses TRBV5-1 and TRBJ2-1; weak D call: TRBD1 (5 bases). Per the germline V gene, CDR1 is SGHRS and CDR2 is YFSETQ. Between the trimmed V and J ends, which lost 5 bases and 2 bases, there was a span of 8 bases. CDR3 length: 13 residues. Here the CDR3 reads CASRQGPYNEQFF. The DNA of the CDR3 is TGCGCCAGCAGGCAGGGCCCCTACAATGAGCAGTTCTTC.

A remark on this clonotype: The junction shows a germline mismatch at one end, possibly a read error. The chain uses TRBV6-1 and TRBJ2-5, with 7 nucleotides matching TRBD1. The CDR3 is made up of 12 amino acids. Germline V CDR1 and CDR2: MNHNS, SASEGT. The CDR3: CVSRGGGETHYF. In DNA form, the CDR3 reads TGTGTCAGCAGAGGGGGCGGAGAGACCCACTACTTC.

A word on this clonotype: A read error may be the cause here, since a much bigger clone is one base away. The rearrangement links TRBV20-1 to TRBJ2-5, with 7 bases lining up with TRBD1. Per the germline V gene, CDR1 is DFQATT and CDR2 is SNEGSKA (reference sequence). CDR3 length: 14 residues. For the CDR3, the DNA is TGCAGTGTTAGAACCGGGACAGTCCAAGATACCCAGTACTTC. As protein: CSVRTGTVQDTQYF.

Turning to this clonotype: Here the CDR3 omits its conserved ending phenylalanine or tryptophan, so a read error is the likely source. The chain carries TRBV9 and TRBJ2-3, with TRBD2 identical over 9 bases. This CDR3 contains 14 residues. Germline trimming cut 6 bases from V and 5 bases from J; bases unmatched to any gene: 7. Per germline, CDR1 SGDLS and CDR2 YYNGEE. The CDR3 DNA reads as TGTGCCAGCACCCCGCGGGAGGGCAGAGATACGCAGTATTCT. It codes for CASTPREGRDTQYS.

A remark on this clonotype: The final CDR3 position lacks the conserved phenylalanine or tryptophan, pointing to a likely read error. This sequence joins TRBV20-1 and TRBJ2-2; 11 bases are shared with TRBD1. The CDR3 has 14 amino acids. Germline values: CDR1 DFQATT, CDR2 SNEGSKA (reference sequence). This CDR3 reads CSAGGQGALGKLFY. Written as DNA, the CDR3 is TGCAGTGCTGGAGGACAGGGGGCGCTCGGGAAGCTGTTTTAT.

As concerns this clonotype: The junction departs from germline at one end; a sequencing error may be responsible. Written as DNA, the CDR3 is TGTGCCAGCAGTCAGACAATAGCGGGAGGGCGTGATGAGCAGCTCTTC. Translating it yields CASSQTIAGGRDEQLF. The rearrangement uses TRBV28 and TRBJ2-1, with 11 positions matching TRBD2. The CDR3 has 16 residues. CDR1 is MDHEN and CDR2 is SYDVKM in the germline V gene.

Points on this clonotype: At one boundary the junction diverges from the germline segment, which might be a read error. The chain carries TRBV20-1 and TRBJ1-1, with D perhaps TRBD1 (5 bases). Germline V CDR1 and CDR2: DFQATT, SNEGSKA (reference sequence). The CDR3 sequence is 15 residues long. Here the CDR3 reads CSARPQGVEETGAFF. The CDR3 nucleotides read TGCAGTGCTAGACCCCAAGGGGTTGAGGAGACTGGAGCTTTCTTT.

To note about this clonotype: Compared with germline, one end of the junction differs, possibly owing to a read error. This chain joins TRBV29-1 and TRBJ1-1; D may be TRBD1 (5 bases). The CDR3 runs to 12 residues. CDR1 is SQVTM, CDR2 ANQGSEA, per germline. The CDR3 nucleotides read TGCAGTGTTGAGCCAGGGAACACTGATGCTTTCTTT. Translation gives CSVEPGNTDAFF.

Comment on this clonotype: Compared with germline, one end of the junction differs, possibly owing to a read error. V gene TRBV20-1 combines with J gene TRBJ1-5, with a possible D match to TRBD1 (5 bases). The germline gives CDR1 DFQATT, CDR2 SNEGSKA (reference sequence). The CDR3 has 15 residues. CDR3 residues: CSARDLIGDNQPQHF. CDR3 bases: TGCAGTGCTAGAGATCTAATAGGGGATAATCAACCCCAGCATTTT.